This T cell receptor (beta chain) was profiled in a study of cytomegalovirus exposure and HLA in healthy donors. General study findings and limits: Diagnosis of cytomegalovirus status made by the classifier reportedly showed high specificity and sensitivity. Later analysis associated a missense DCLRE1C variant with TCR beta V- and J-gene trimming. A later analysis found TCR association rates differed by HLA locus, highest for DRB1 and lowest for HLA-C.

Trimming took off 4 bases at V and 7 bases at J, with 13 bases between the two ends. From germline, CDR1 is MNHEY and CDR2 SMNVEV (reference sequence). This CDR3 contains 14 residues. Primers included in the PCR were 60 Vbeta and 13 Jbeta primers. Produced via immunoSEQ multiplex PCR; TCRdb's table is partial and in-frame only. The sample yields 100,000 to 150,000 clones, roughly 88% seen once. In regard to this clone: Antigen specificity is unknown.

Input material: PBMCs. This TCR was sampled from a man between 45 and 60 years old in good health and CMV-seronegative. The chain joins TRBV27 to TRBJ2-2; maybe TRBD2 (6 bases). This chain's CDR3 is CASSWQGGFGELFF. The CDR3 DNA follows: TGTGCCAGCAGTTGGCAGGGAGGATTCGGGGAGCTGTTTTTT.